A single sample is the source of the 20 T cell receptor beta chains below, sequenced in a study of cytomegalovirus exposure and HLA in healthy donors (dated by TCRdb to 2015 to 2018). Libraries were made using the immunoSEQ multiplex PCR assay. The multiplex PCR relied on a mix of 60 forward primers for TCR Vbeta segments and 13 reverse primers for TCR Jbeta segments. Entries here come from immuneACCESS through TCRdb and include only in-frame sequences with V and J called. Some clones fail to appear in such tables; in the studies checked, an unresolved V gene covers under half of the shortfall, and the cause of the remainder is unknown. The sample table gives roughly 190,000 clones. Clones ranked in the top ten supply approximately 6.9% of the sample. Sequenced input: PBMCs. All receptors come from a man younger than 45 in good health and CMV-seronegative.

V usage is TRBV7-2 and J usage is TRBJ1-1, with 10 bases lining up with TRBD1. The CDR3 covers 14 residues. Per the germline V gene, CDR1 is SGHTA and CDR2 is FQGNSA. V was clipped by 5 bases and J by 5 bases; unmatched bases: 5. In nucleotides, the CDR3 is TGTGCCAGCAGCGGGGACAGGGGAGGGACTGAAGCTTTCTTT. Translating it yields CASSGDRGGTEAFF. The full variable domain, completed using reference TRBV7-2 and TRBJ1-1, is GAGVSQSPSNKVTEKGKDVELRCDPISGHTALYWYRQSLGQGLEFLIYFQGNSAPDKSGLPSDRFSAERTGGSVSTLTIQRTQQEDSAVYLCASSGDRGGTEAFFGQGTRLTVV.

As DNA, the CDR3 is TGTGCCAGCAGCTTGGTAGGGACTAGTGGGTACAATGAGCAGTTCTTC. As protein: CASSLVGTSGYNEQFF. The chain links TRBV7-9 to TRBJ2-1; 8 bases line up with TRBD2. Trimming cost V 3 bases and J 4 bases; bases outside gene matches: 8. The CDR3 is 16 amino acids. Germline V lookup: CDR1 SEHNR, CDR2 FQNEAQ (reference sequence).

The V call is TRBV10-3, the J call TRBJ1-1; the D gene is possibly TRBD1 (5 bases). Germline assignment: CDR1 ENHRY and CDR2 SYGVKD. This CDR3 contains 16 residues. V lost 0 bases and J lost 5, with 16 bases in between. CDR3 sequence (DNA): TGTGCCATCAGTGAGTCGGAGGGTCAGGGATCTACTGAAGCTTTCTTT. This codes for CAISESEGQGSTEAFF.

The rearrangement joins TRBV10-3 to TRBJ1-1; no clear D gene. Trimming removed 4 bases from V and 1 base from J, with 4 bases in between. The germline V gene has CDR1 ENHRY and CDR2 SYGVKD. CDR3 size: 12 residues. The CDR3 region has the DNA TGTGCCATCAGTGTGAGGAACACTGAAGCTTTCTTT. The encoded protein is CAISVRNTEAFF.

This chain joins TRBV7-6 and TRBJ2-7; possibly TRBD1 for D (6 bases). The CDR3 is 15 amino acids. The V end lost 5 bases, the J end lost 3 bases, and 17 bases lay between the germline ends. Germline V CDR1 and CDR2: SGHVS, FNYEAQ. This chain's CDR3 is CASSKMTGTSYEQYF. The CDR3 DNA reads TGTGCCAGCAGCAAAATGACCGGGACAAGCTACGAGCAGTACTTC.

The chain uses TRBV2 and TRBJ1-4; TRBD1 matches 7 bases. This CDR3 spans 15 amino acids. Germline values: CDR1 SNHLY, CDR2 FYNNEI. V dropped 1 base and J dropped 7; count of bases not matched to a gene: 6. CDR3 residues: CASSEGTGASEKLFF. The CDR3 DNA is TGTGCCAGCAGTGAAGGAACAGGGGCGAGTGAAAAACTGTTTTTT.

This chain links TRBV6-5 with TRBJ1-1; D is unclear. Germline V gene sequence: CDR1 MNHEY, CDR2 SVGAGI. V lost 4 bases and J 7 bases, leaving 22 bases between the germline ends. The CDR3 covers 16 residues. CDR3 loop: CASSSLGGENRNEAFF. CDR3 DNA: TGTGCCAGCAGTTCCCTCGGAGGAGAGAACCGTAATGAAGCTTTCTTT.

The gene calls are TRBV5-1 and TRBJ2-7; 9 bases are a match to TRBD1. Germline CDR1 SGHRS, CDR2 YFSETQ. The CDR3 is 14 amino acids. V lost 4 bases and J lost 5; bases outside the gene matches: 7. The DNA of the CDR3 is TGCGCCAGCAGCCAAACCCGGACAGGGGACGAGCAGTACTTC. It translates to CASSQTRTGDEQYF. The full variable domain, rest sourced from reference TRBV5-1 and TRBJ2-7, is KAGVTQTPRYLIKTRGQQVTLSCSPISGHRSVSWYQQTPGQGLQFLFEYFSETQRNKGNFPGRFSGRQFSNSRSEMNVSTLELGDSALYLCASSQTRTGDEQYFGPGTRLTVT.

This rearrangement joins TRBV5-1 to TRBJ2-5, with 12 bases matching TRBD2. This CDR3 is 16 amino acids long. Germline V CDR1 and CDR2: SGHRS, YFSETQ. The trim removed 4 bases at V and 5 bases at J, leaving 9 bases unmatched. CDR3 DNA sequence: TGCGCCAGCAGCGCAGCTAGACTAGCGGGAGCCGAGACCCAGTACTTC. It is translated as CASSAARLAGAETQYF.

V gene TRBV27 combines with J gene TRBJ2-7; D is perhaps TRBD1 (5 bases). The CDR3 has 13 residues. Between the trimmed V and J ends, which lost 4 bases and 3 bases, there was a span of 10 bases. CDR1 is MNHEY, CDR2 SMNVEV, per germline (reference sequence). CDR3 protein: CASSYDRRYEQYF. The CDR3 DNA reads as TGTGCCAGCAGTTATGACAGACGCTACGAGCAGTACTTC.

Of note for this clone: Other DNA sequences of this sample code for an identical CDR3. This chain connects TRBV6-5 to TRBJ1-2; D unresolved. Per germline, CDR1 MNHEY and CDR2 SVGAGI. The CDR3 consists of 13 residues. V lost 0 bases and J 4 bases, leaving 6 bases between the germline ends. The CDR3 loop is CASSYSTGYGYTF. CDR3 in DNA: TGTGCCAGCAGTTACTCGACGGGCTATGGCTACACCTTC.

The chain is built from TRBV4-3 and TRBJ2-5; 9 positions agree with TRBD1. The germline CDR1 and CDR2 sequences are LGHNA and YSLEER. V lost 3 bases and J lost 2; bases outside the gene matches: 4. This CDR3 spans 15 amino acids. The CDR3 sequence is CASSHYRGQQETQYF. CDR3 DNA sequence: TGCGCCAGCAGCCACTACAGGGGGCAGCAAGAGACCCAGTACTTC.

V usage is TRBV11-3 and J usage is TRBJ1-1; 9 bases are shared with TRBD1. The CDR3 has 15 residues. J gave up 1 base and V 2 bases, and 2 bases lay outside the gene matches. The germline V gene has CDR1 SGHNT and CDR2 YENEEA. CDR3 amino acids: CASSLRQGGNTEAFF. Written as DNA, the CDR3 is TGTGCCAGCAGCTTAAGACAGGGGGGGAACACTGAAGCTTTCTTT.

The V and J genes are TRBV5-6 and TRBJ2-3; D may be TRBD2 (8 bases). In germline, CDR1 is SGHDT, CDR2 YYEEEE. V was cut by 0 bases and J by 6 bases, with 14 bases left in between. The CDR3 extends over 15 amino acids. The CDR3: CASSLAGLGGDTQYF. The CDR3 bases are TGTGCCAGCAGCTTGGCGGGACTAGGGGGCGATACGCAGTATTTT.

This sequence joins TRBV5-1 and TRBJ1-3; 7 bases are shared with TRBD1. In germline, CDR1 is SGHRS, CDR2 YFSETQ. V shed 4 bases and J 2 bases; nucleotides not matched to a gene: 3. The CDR3 totals 14 residues. The CDR3 loop is CASSKDRAGNTIYF. CDR3 in DNA: TGCGCCAGCAGCAAAGACAGGGCTGGAAACACCATATATTTT.

V gene TRBV19 combines with J gene TRBJ1-2; 8 positions agree with TRBD1. Germline lookup yields CDR1 LNHDA and CDR2 SQIVND (reference sequence). CDR3 length equals 15 residues. Unmatched junction bases numbered 4, after V lost 0 bases and J lost 4 bases. CDR3 sequence: CASSIDLTGGYGYTF. CDR3 DNA: TGTGCCAGTAGTATAGATCTAACAGGGGGCTATGGCTACACCTTC.

The chain joins TRBV4-3 to TRBJ2-1, with TRBD2 matching 12 bases. Unmatched junction bases numbered 11, after V lost 1 base and J lost 4 bases. This CDR3 spans 19 amino acids. Germline-derived CDR1 and CDR2 are LGHNA and YSLEER. CDR3 sequence reads: CASSQGTSGERYLYNEQFF. The CDR3 region has the DNA TGCGCCAGCAGCCAAGGGACTAGCGGGGAACGGTACCTATACAATGAGCAGTTCTTC.

The chain joins TRBV4-2 to TRBJ2-5; 10 bases are a match to TRBD1. The CDR3 is made up of 19 amino acids. Germline V gene sequence: CDR1 LGHNA, CDR2 YNFKEQ. V was pared by 4 bases and J by 2 bases, with 16 bases of the junction left unmatched. The CDR3 here is CASSRNGGQGPLGQETQYF. As DNA, the CDR3 is TGTGCCAGCAGCCGAAACGGGGGACAGGGGCCACTTGGGCAAGAGACCCAGTACTTC.

The V call is TRBV10-1, the J call TRBJ2-1; 7 bases agree with TRBD2. Germline V gene lookup returns CDR1 WNHNN and CDR2 SYGVQD (reference sequence). J was trimmed by 3 bases and V by 0 bases; bases with no gene match: 2. The CDR3 length is 15 residues. CDR3 DNA: TGCGCCAGCAGTGAGTCCAGCGGGGTCTACAATGAGCAGTTCTTC. It yields the protein CASSESSGVYNEQFF.

The rearrangement uses TRBV5-1 and TRBJ1-5, with 11 positions matching TRBD1. Germline CDR1 SGHRS, CDR2 YFSETQ. This CDR3 is built from 18 residues. The J segment lost 0 bases and the V segment lost 0 bases, leaving 5 bases of the junction unmatched. CDR3 residues: CASSLARGTGGSNQPQHF. In nucleotides, the CDR3 is TGCGCCAGCAGCTTGGCCCGCGGGACAGGGGGTAGCAATCAGCCCCAGCATTTT. The variable domain in full, completed from reference TRBV5-1 and TRBJ1-5, reads KAGVTQTPRYLIKTRGQQVTLSCSPISGHRSVSWYQQTPGQGLQFLFEYFSETQRNKGNFPGRFSGRQFSNSRSEMNVSTLELGDSALYLCASSLARGTGGSNQPQHFGDGTRLSIL.